What follows are 11 T cell receptor beta chains derived from one specimen sequenced in a study of blood T cell repertoires in COVID-19. Repertoires were generated with immunoSEQ multiplex PCR, while TCRdb's copy carries only in-frame clones and drops some. Of 35,000 to 50,000 clones in the sample, around 87% were seen once. What was sequenced was peripheral blood. The receptors stem from a middle-aged man with active COVID-19.

The chain carries TRBV2 and TRBJ1-4, with D possibly matching TRBD1 (5 bases). This CDR3 region has 15 residues. The germline V and J ends were trimmed by 11 bases and 3 bases, with 19 bases remaining between them. Germline V lookup: CDR1 SNHLY, CDR2 FYNNEI. The CDR3 bases are TGTGCCGGACGGGGAGGGGACGGTCCTAATGAAAAACTGTTTTTT. Residues: CAGRGGDGPNEKLFF.

V gene TRBV5-1 combines with J gene TRBJ2-3; D unresolved. Trimming left V 3 bases short and J 6 bases short, with 8 bases between. Germline CDR1 reads SGHRS; CDR2 reads YFSETQ. The CDR3 has 12 amino acids. The CDR3 sequence is CASSSFPDTQYF. For the CDR3, the DNA is TGCGCCAGCAGCTCCTTTCCGGATACGCAGTATTTT.

The chain joins TRBV11-3 to TRBJ2-2; D is perhaps TRBD1 (5 bases). This CDR3 comprises 15 residues. The V gene's germline CDR1 is SGHNT and CDR2 YENEEA. V shed 2 bases and J shed 1 base, with 8 bases lying between them. The CDR3 DNA reads TGTGCCAGCAGCTTATGGCAGGGGAACACCGGGGAGCTGTTTTTT. Its translation is CASSLWQGNTGELFF.

This clone was observed once. The V and J genes are TRBV19 and TRBJ1-6; weak D call: TRBD1 (5 bases). The CDR3 length is 15 residues. Germline lookup yields CDR1 LNHDA and CDR2 SQIVND (reference sequence). The V and J ends lost 5 bases and 7 bases respectively, with 15 bases between them. Written as DNA, the CDR3 is TGTGCCAGTAGTCCAAGGACGGGGGGGAATTCACCCCTCCACTTT. Its protein is CASSPRTGGNSPLHF.

The chain links TRBV21-1 to TRBJ2-3; no check of the table's D call, TRBD2, against the DNA was made. TRBV21-1 is listed as a pseudogene. The CDR3 is made up of 16 amino acids. This chain's CDR3 is CASSTSGGPRTDTQYF. DNA for the CDR3: TGTGCCAGCAGCACCTCGGGGGGGCCCCGCACAGATACGCAGTATTTT.

V usage is TRBV4-1 and J usage is TRBJ1-6; D may be TRBD1 (5 bases). The CDR3 extends over 18 amino acids. V lost 2 bases and J lost 0, with 14 bases in between. Per germline, CDR1 MGHRA and CDR2 YSYEKL. CDR3 sequence: CASSQSRQTSSYNSPLHF. CDR3 DNA: TGCGCCAGCAGCCAATCCCGACAGACTAGCTCCTATAATTCACCCCTCCACTTT.

CDR3: CASSHPRGRGLPDQPQHF. DNA of the CDR3: TGTGCCAGCAGCCACCCTCGGGGCAGGGGGCTTCCGGATCAGCCCCAGCATTTT. The genes are TRBV7-2 and TRBJ1-5; the match to TRBD1 covers 8 bases. The V and J ends lost 5 bases and 5 bases, in that order; junction bases with no gene match: 17. This CDR3 comprises 18 residues. CDR1 SGHTA and CDR2 FQGNSA come from the germline V gene.

The J gene is TRBJ1-1, the V gene TRBV2; D may be TRBD1 (6 bases). This CDR3 comprises 14 residues. V dropped 3 bases and J dropped 1 base, with 9 bases sitting between them. The germline V gene encodes CDR1 SNHLY and CDR2 FYNNEI. The CDR3 nucleotides read TGTGCCAGCAGTGATAGGGGGGGGAACACTGAAGCTTTCTTT. Amino acids: CASSDRGGNTEAFF.

The genes are TRBV5-4 and TRBJ2-5; 10 bases are shared with TRBD2. The CDR3 has 16 amino acids. Looked up from germline, CDR1 is SGHNT and CDR2 is YYREEE (reference sequence). J was trimmed by 5 bases and V by 0 bases; bases with no gene match: 7. CDR3 DNA: TGTGCCAGCAGCTTGGGGAGCGGGGGGGCCAGGGAGACCCAGTACTTC. Protein sequence: CASSLGSGGARETQYF.

This chain joins TRBV12-3 or TRBV12-4 and TRBJ1-1; 8 bases are a match to TRBD1. This CDR3 comprises 13 residues. Unmatched junction bases numbered 10, after V lost 5 bases and J lost 11 bases. CDR3 nucleotide sequence: TGTGCCAGCAGTAAGGACAGGGCGAATTGGGCTTTCTTT. The encoded protein is CASSKDRANWAFF.

This clone was counted a few times. The rearrangement uses TRBV28 and TRBJ1-1; TRBD1 might be the D (5 bases). This CDR3 comprises 15 residues. From germline, CDR1 is MDHEN and CDR2 SYDVKM. V dropped 1 base and J dropped 1 base, with 10 bases sitting between them. This chain's CDR3 is CASSLSWGGNTEAFF. The CDR3 coding sequence is TGTGCCAGCAGTTTATCGTGGGGGGGGAACACTGAAGCTTTCTTT.